This is a list of T cell receptor beta chains from one sample in a study of blood T cells in healthy people across ages. MiXCR was run by TCRdb on the 5' RACE reads, yielding one entry per CDR3 protein. The table lists hundreds of thousands of distinct CDR3 sequences, about 48% of them singletons. The sequenced sample was blood. These receptors were obtained from a man aged 30 to 39 in good health. CDR3s include the opening cysteine and the closing phenylalanine or tryptophan. The D gene is left open where the match is weak. Clone size is shown for a subset of rows, as once, few, many or a class of expanded clone.

d_gene: -; j_gene: TRBJ2-5; v_gene: TRBV12-5; abundance: -; len: 15; CDR3nt: TGTGCTAGTGGTTTAGAGGGGAGGCCTGCAGAGACCCAGTACTTC; CDR3aa: CASGLEGRPAETQYF
d_gene: -; j_gene: TRBJ1-1; v_gene: TRBV6-1; abundance: -; len: 15; CDR3nt: TGTGCCAGCAGTGGTGCGGTTTCAGTGAACACTGAAGCTTTCTTT; CDR3aa: CASSGAVSVNTEAFF
d_gene: -; j_gene: TRBJ1-4; v_gene: TRBV28; abundance: -; len: 15; CDR3nt: TGTGCCAGCATCACACCAGGAGGCAGGGACGAAAAACTGTTTTTT; CDR3aa: CASITPGGRDEKLFF
d_gene: TRBD2; j_gene: TRBJ2-3; v_gene: TRBV3-1; abundance: -; len: 18; CDR3nt: TGTGCCTGCAGCCAGGCCTACTCAGAGCGGGGGCTTCGGGCTACGCAGTATTTT; CDR3aa: CACSQAYSERGLRATQYF
d_gene: -; j_gene: TRBJ1-2; v_gene: TRBV6-2/TRBV6-3; abundance: -; len: 13; CDR3nt: TGTGCCTTACGGGAGGGCGCGAGCTATGGCTACACCTTC; CDR3aa: CALREGASYGYTF
d_gene: -; j_gene: TRBJ2-1; v_gene: TRBV7-3; abundance: few; len: 16; CDR3nt: TGTGCCAGCAGCTTAAAAAGAGCCGGGGGTGGGGGTGAGCAGTTCTTC; CDR3aa: CASSLKRAGGGGEQFF
d_gene: -; j_gene: TRBJ2-2; v_gene: TRBV7-7; abundance: few; len: 14; CDR3nt: TGTGCTAGCAGCTTGACAGTCAACACCGGGGAGCTGTTTTTT; CDR3aa: CASSLTVNTGELFF
d_gene: TRBD2; j_gene: TRBJ2-3; v_gene: TRBV5-5; abundance: -; len: 16; CDR3nt: TGTGCCAGCAGCCCTTCGTTCGGGGGGGGCATCGATACGCAGTATTTT; CDR3aa: CASSPSFGGGIDTQYF
d_gene: -; j_gene: TRBJ1-6; v_gene: TRBV7-9; abundance: once; len: 15; CDR3nt: TGTGCCAGCGGCCCCCTAAGATATGTGAAATCACCCCTCCACTTT; CDR3aa: CASGPLRYVKSPLHF
d_gene: TRBD1; j_gene: TRBJ2-2; v_gene: TRBV4-3; abundance: -; len: 17; CDR3nt: TGCGCCAGCAGCCACCCTGATCTGACAGGGTGGACCGGGGAGCTGTTTTTT; CDR3aa: CASSHPDLTGWTGELFF
d_gene: -; j_gene: TRBJ2-1; v_gene: TRBV6-4; abundance: many; len: 15; CDR3nt: TGTGCCAGCAGTGACTCACTAGAGGGTCACAATGAGCAGTTCTTC; CDR3aa: CASSDSLEGHNEQFF
d_gene: TRBD1; j_gene: TRBJ2-5; v_gene: TRBV29-1; abundance: -; len: 13; CDR3nt: TGCAGCGTGCGGACAGGGGGTTATGAGACCCAGTACTTC; CDR3aa: CSVRTGGYETQYF
d_gene: -; j_gene: TRBJ1-5; v_gene: TRBV9; abundance: -; len: 12; CDR3nt: TGTGCCAGCAGCCCGGGGGGACGGCCCCAGCATTTT; CDR3aa: CASSPGGRPQHF
d_gene: -; j_gene: TRBJ1-2; v_gene: TRBV29-1; abundance: -; len: 11; CDR3nt: TGCAGCGTTATTGACAGCTATGGCTACACCTTC; CDR3aa: CSVIDSYGYTF
d_gene: TRBD1; j_gene: TRBJ1-1; v_gene: TRBV11-3; abundance: -; len: 12; CDR3nt: TGTGCCAGCAAACAGGGGAGTACTGAAGCTTTCTTT; CDR3aa: CASKQGSTEAFF
d_gene: TRBD2; j_gene: TRBJ2-1; v_gene: TRBV2; abundance: -; len: 17; CDR3nt: TGTGCCAGCATCTCAAGGCCTAGCGGGGGATCCGGCGGGGAGCAGTTCTTC; CDR3aa: CASISRPSGGSGGEQFF
d_gene: -; j_gene: TRBJ1-2; v_gene: TRBV27; abundance: few; len: 13; CDR3nt: TGTGCCAGCAGTTTACAGGGGTTATATGGCTACACCTTC; CDR3aa: CASSLQGLYGYTF
d_gene: TRBD1; j_gene: TRBJ2-3; v_gene: TRBV20-1; abundance: -; len: 14; CDR3nt: TGCAGTGCTAGTATGGGACAGGTCACAGATACGCAGTATTTT; CDR3aa: CSASMGQVTDTQYF
d_gene: -; j_gene: TRBJ1-2; v_gene: TRBV28; abundance: -; len: 15; CDR3nt: TGTGCCAGCAGTTTGTTAGGGACACCCAACTATGGCTACACCTTC; CDR3aa: CASSLLGTPNYGYTF
d_gene: -; j_gene: TRBJ2-5; v_gene: TRBV7-2; abundance: -; len: 16; CDR3nt: TGTGCCAGCAGCTTAGACTGGGGCGGACCGCAAGAGACCCAGTACTTC; CDR3aa: CASSLDWGGPQETQYF
d_gene: -; j_gene: TRBJ1-1; v_gene: TRBV3-1; abundance: -; len: 14; CDR3nt: TGTGCCAGCAGCCCGAACAGGGTGAGGACTGAAGCTTTCTTT; CDR3aa: CASSPNRVRTEAFF
d_gene: -; j_gene: TRBJ2-1; v_gene: TRBV6-2/TRBV6-3; abundance: few; len: 14; CDR3nt: TGTGCCAGCAGACCCATCGGGGCACGGGATGAGCAGTTCTTC; CDR3aa: CASRPIGARDEQFF
d_gene: TRBD1; j_gene: TRBJ2-7; v_gene: TRBV29-1; abundance: -; len: 14; CDR3nt: TGCAGCGTGACAGGGGCTGCGGTAACTGGGGAGCAGTACTTC; CDR3aa: CSVTGAAVTGEQYF
d_gene: -; j_gene: TRBJ2-3; v_gene: TRBV7-2; abundance: few; len: 14; CDR3nt: TGTGCCAGCAGCCCTCGGCAAGGGGGAGGCGCGCAGTATTTT; CDR3aa: CASSPRQGGGAQYF
d_gene: -; j_gene: TRBJ1-1; v_gene: TRBV15; abundance: medium-sized; len: 15; CDR3nt: TGTGCCACCAGCGAAAAGAGCGGAGAGAACACTGAAGCTTTCTTT; CDR3aa: CATSEKSGENTEAFF
d_gene: TRBD1; j_gene: TRBJ1-1; v_gene: TRBV2; abundance: -; len: 12; CDR3nt: TGTGCCAGCGACAGGGACCACACTGAAGCTTTCTTT; CDR3aa: CASDRDHTEAFF
d_gene: -; j_gene: TRBJ2-5; v_gene: TRBV24-1; abundance: once; len: 13; CDR3nt: TGTGCCACCAGTGATCAGGGCAAAGAGACCCAGTACTTC; CDR3aa: CATSDQGKETQYF
d_gene: -; j_gene: TRBJ2-3; v_gene: TRBV12-3/TRBV12-4; abundance: -; len: 14; CDR3nt: TGTGCCAGCAGGGGCAAGGGGGGAACAGATACGCAGTATTTT; CDR3aa: CASRGKGGTDTQYF
d_gene: TRBD1; j_gene: TRBJ2-5; v_gene: TRBV10-3; abundance: -; len: 16; CDR3nt: TGTGCCATCAGTTCCACAGGGGCAGGGGGCCAAGAGACCCAGTACTTC; CDR3aa: CAISSTGAGGQETQYF
d_gene: TRBD2; j_gene: TRBJ2-1; v_gene: TRBV18; abundance: -; len: 16; CDR3nt: TGTGCCAGCACCAGGACTAGCGGGGGGGCCTACAATGAGCAGTTCTTC; CDR3aa: CASTRTSGGAYNEQFF
d_gene: -; j_gene: TRBJ1-5; v_gene: TRBV12-3/TRBV12-4; abundance: -; len: 15; CDR3nt: TGTGCCAGCAGCCAGTCGGACTATAGCAATCAGCCCCAGCATTTT; CDR3aa: CASSQSDYSNQPQHF
d_gene: TRBD1; j_gene: TRBJ2-5; v_gene: TRBV20-1; abundance: -; len: 14; CDR3nt: TGCAGTGCTAGGGCCGGGACAGGGGAAGAGACCCAGTACTTC; CDR3aa: CSARAGTGEETQYF
d_gene: -; j_gene: TRBJ2-2; v_gene: TRBV27; abundance: -; len: 14; CDR3nt: TGTGCCAGCTCTTATGACAGCAACACCGGGGAGCTGTTTTTT; CDR3aa: CASSYDSNTGELFF
d_gene: -; j_gene: TRBJ2-1; v_gene: TRBV20-1; abundance: -; len: 15; CDR3nt: TGCAGTGCTAGTCCGGGGAGGAGCTCCTACAATGAGCAGTTCTTC; CDR3aa: CSASPGRSSYNEQFF
d_gene: -; j_gene: TRBJ2-1; v_gene: TRBV4-2; abundance: few; len: 15; CDR3nt: TGTGCCAGCAGCTCCGGGACGCCAAATTACAATGAGCAGTTCTTC; CDR3aa: CASSSGTPNYNEQFF
d_gene: -; j_gene: TRBJ2-6; v_gene: TRBV4-1; abundance: -; len: 16; CDR3nt: TGCGCCAGCAGCCAAGTTGGGCGCTCTGGGGCCAACGTCCTGACTTTC; CDR3aa: CASSQVGRSGANVLTF
d_gene: TRBD1; j_gene: TRBJ1-6; v_gene: TRBV4-2; abundance: few; len: 14; CDR3nt: TGTGCCAGCAGCTGGGGACAGGGGTCTTCACCCCTCCACTTT; CDR3aa: CASSWGQGSSPLHF
d_gene: -; j_gene: TRBJ1-4; v_gene: TRBV5-1; abundance: -; len: 14; CDR3nt: TGCGCCAGCAGCTTGGAACGGTCGACTGGAAAACCGTTTTTT; CDR3aa: CASSLERSTGKPFF
d_gene: -; j_gene: TRBJ1-1; v_gene: TRBV4-3; abundance: -; len: 18; CDR3nt: TGCGCCAGCAGCCAAGCAGCAATCCTCGGTTTAGAGGGCACTGAAGCTTTCTTT; CDR3aa: CASSQAAILGLEGTEAFF
d_gene: TRBD1; j_gene: TRBJ2-5; v_gene: TRBV6-2/TRBV6-3; abundance: -; len: 18; CDR3nt: TGTGCCAGCAGTCGACCCCCGTTGTTGCGACAGGGTAAAGAGACCCAGTACTTC; CDR3aa: CASSRPPLLRQGKETQYF
d_gene: TRBD2; j_gene: TRBJ2-3; v_gene: TRBV10-3; abundance: -; len: 15; CDR3nt: TGTGCCATCAGGGGGACTAGCGGCCCCCCAGATACGCAGTATTTT; CDR3aa: CAIRGTSGPPDTQYF
d_gene: TRBD2; j_gene: TRBJ2-6; v_gene: TRBV4-1; abundance: -; len: 20; CDR3nt: TGCGCCAGCAGCCAAGCCCGGGGGGATAACCGTCGCTCTGGGGCCAACGTCCTGACTTTC; CDR3aa: CASSQARGDNRRSGANVLTF
d_gene: TRBD1; j_gene: TRBJ2-4; v_gene: TRBV5-1; abundance: few; len: 16; CDR3nt: TGCGCCAGCAGCTTGGGGGACAGGGGTCCACAAAACATTCAGTACTTC; CDR3aa: CASSLGDRGPQNIQYF
d_gene: TRBD1; j_gene: TRBJ1-1; v_gene: TRBV10-3; abundance: -; len: 18; CDR3nt: TGTGCCATCAGTGATGAAACCGGGACAGGGGAGGCGGACACTGAAGCTTTCTTT; CDR3aa: CAISDETGTGEADTEAFF
d_gene: -; j_gene: TRBJ2-7; v_gene: TRBV3-1; abundance: many; len: 15; CDR3nt: TGTGCCAGCAGCCAAGTTATGAGTGGGCCTTACGAGCAGTACTTC; CDR3aa: CASSQVMSGPYEQYF
d_gene: TRBD1; j_gene: TRBJ2-7; v_gene: TRBV27; abundance: many; len: 14; CDR3nt: TGTGCCAGCAGGGCCGGGACAGGGACCTACGAGCAGTACTTC; CDR3aa: CASRAGTGTYEQYF
d_gene: -; j_gene: TRBJ2-1; v_gene: TRBV12-3/TRBV12-4; abundance: -; len: 14; CDR3nt: TGTGCCAGCAGTTCGCTCACCAGGGGCAATGAGCAGTTCTTC; CDR3aa: CASSSLTRGNEQFF
d_gene: TRBD1; j_gene: TRBJ1-4; v_gene: TRBV4-1; abundance: -; len: 16; CDR3nt: TGCGCCAGCAGCCAAGGCCAGGGACAGGGAAGGGAAAAACTGTTTTTT; CDR3aa: CASSQGQGQGREKLFF
d_gene: -; j_gene: TRBJ2-5; v_gene: TRBV6-2/TRBV6-3; abundance: -; len: 12; CDR3nt: TGTGCCAGCATGGTAACGAGGGAGACCCAGTACTTC; CDR3aa: CASMVTRETQYF